This TCR beta chain was identified during a study of blood T cells in healthy people across ages. Then a second PCR, running roughly 7 to 11 cycles, was carried out with a sample-barcoded 5' primer and a J-beta primer mix. TCRdb independently ran MiXCR on the 5' RACE reads; one entry per CDR3 protein. The sample holds about 1.5 million distinct CDR3 sequences; about 45% are singletons and the top ten take about 4%. The germline V gene encodes CDR1 SEHNR and CDR2 FQNEAQ (reference sequence). This CDR3 region has 16 residues. V was clipped by 5 bases and J by 4 bases; unmatched bases: 9. In regard to this clonotype: Its antigen remains unknown.

Study results and caveats: Researchers deemed the diversity estimates from one million T cells underestimates.

The chain is built from TRBV7-9 and TRBJ2-1; 9 bases align to TRBD1. The specimen sequenced was blood. The sequence was obtained from a woman aged 18-29 years in good health. CDR3 amino acids: CASSPKGQGPYNEQFF. The CDR3 region has the DNA TGTGCCAGCAGCCCAAAGGGACAGGGACCTTACAATGAGCAGTTCTTC.